Each of the 20 T cell receptor beta chains below was sequenced from the same sample in a study of blood T cells in healthy people across ages. The second PCR ran about 6 to 11 cycles with a sample-barcoded 5' primer and J-beta primers. TCRdb re-analysed the 5' RACE reads in MiXCR, keeping a single row per CDR3 protein. The data show hundreds of thousands of distinct CDR3 sequences, around 32% seen once. Source material: blood. These receptors originate from an elderly woman in good health.

The CDR3 DNA reads TGTGCCAGCTTTCACCAGGGCGCTTTCGGGATCCGTGGCTACACCTTC. Its protein product is CASFHQGAFGIRGYTF. V is TRBV18 and J is TRBJ1-2; the D gene is possibly TRBD1 (5 bases). Between the trimmed V and J ends, which lost 7 bases and 7 bases, there was a span of 25 bases. This CDR3 is built from 16 residues. The germline gives CDR1 KGHSH, CDR2 LQKENI.

This clonotype was recorded many times. The gene calls are TRBV4-1 and TRBJ1-1, with 7 positions matching TRBD1. The V gene end was trimmed by 6 bases and the J gene end by 4 bases; junction bases not matched to a gene: 11. CDR1 and CDR2 (germline): MGHRA, YSYEKL. The CDR3 length is 15 residues. The CDR3 region has the DNA TGCGCCAGCAGAGGGACAGTCCGCGGGGGCACTGAAGCTTTCTTT. It specifies CASRGTVRGGTEAFF.

This clonotype was recorded many times. The chain is built from TRBV6-2 or TRBV6-3 and TRBJ1-5; D may be TRBD1 (5 bases). The CDR3 has 12 amino acids. V lost 7 bases and J lost 2, with 6 bases in between. CDR1 and CDR2 (germline): MNHEY, SVGEGT. The CDR3 DNA sequence: TGTGCCAGCAAACAGGGCAATCAGCCCCAGCATTTT. Its protein is CASKQGNQPQHF.

The gene calls are TRBV29-1 and TRBJ2-1, with 10 bases that match TRBD1. The CDR3 is made up of 12 amino acids. With 7 bases clipped from V and 7 bases from J, the junction kept 4 bases outside the gene matches. CDR1 and CDR2 (germline): SQVTM, ANQGSEA. The CDR3 sequence is CSGGQGDNEQFF. Here the CDR3 DNA reads TGCAGCGGAGGACAGGGGGATAATGAGCAGTTCTTC.

In its sample, this clonotype was seen many times. The chain is built from TRBV3-1 and TRBJ2-1; 11 bases agree with TRBD2. The CDR3 has 15 amino acids. Germline CDR1 LGHDT, CDR2 YNNKEL (reference sequence). V trimming: 1 base; J trimming: 7 bases; junction bases outside the gene matches: 3. DNA of the CDR3: TGTGCCAGCAGCCAAGTAGCGGGGGGGCGGAATGAGCAGTTCTTC. It translates to CASSQVAGGRNEQFF.

This clonotype was found once. It may be a read error: a sequence one base away is much more abundant. The V gene is TRBV3-1, the J gene TRBJ2-5, with D possibly being TRBD1 or TRBD2 (7 bases each). The V end was cut by 6 bases, the J end by 11 bases, with 22 bases between. Germline CDR1 reads LGHDT; CDR2 reads YNNKEL (reference sequence). The CDR3 totals 14 residues. CDR3 DNA sequence: TGTGCCAGCAGGTTTGAGCGGGGCAGGGGGGAGCAGTACTTC. Translation gives CASRFERGRGEQYF.

This clonotype was seen many times. CDR3 in amino acids: CASSQDWQTQDNYGYTF. The CDR3 nucleotides are TGCGCCAGCAGCCAAGATTGGCAGACACAAGATAACTATGGCTACACCTTC. V usage is TRBV4-1 and J usage is TRBJ1-2; D gene unclear. The length of the CDR3 is 17 residues. Looked up from germline, CDR1 is MGHRA and CDR2 is YSYEKL. V was trimmed by 0 bases and J by 1 base, leaving 15 bases between them.

As regards this clonotype: This may come from a read error, since a much larger clone is one base off. V and J are TRBV9 and TRBJ1-1; perhaps TRBD1 as D (6 bases). The CDR3 totals 13 residues. Germline assignment: CDR1 SGDLS and CDR2 YYNGEE. Trimming shortened V by 3 bases and J by 1 base, and 7 bases separated the two germline ends. CDR3 residues: CASSGGQNTEAFF. The CDR3 region has the DNA TGTGCCAGCAGCGGGGGACAGAACACTGAAGCTTTCTTT.

This clonotype was seen a few times. The V call is TRBV3-1, the J call TRBJ2-7, with TRBD2 matching over 10 bases. The CDR3 is 18 amino acids. The germline gives CDR1 LGHDT, CDR2 YNNKEL (reference sequence). The ends lost 0 bases at V and 1 base at J; junction bases unmatched: 9. In DNA form, the CDR3 reads TGTGCCAGCAGCCAAGATCTTGCTAGCGGGGGATCATCCTACGAGCAGTACTTC. This sequence encodes CASSQDLASGGSSYEQYF.

This clonotype was found many times. This chain joins TRBV20-1 and TRBJ2-5; TRBD1 might be the D (6 bases). The CDR3 extends over 15 amino acids. Germline values: CDR1 DFQATT, CDR2 SNEGSKA (reference sequence). Trimming stripped 0 bases from V and 0 bases from J, with 11 bases between. The CDR3 here is CSARDGRGDQETQYF. CDR3 in DNA: TGCAGTGCTAGAGACGGCAGGGGCGACCAAGAGACCCAGTACTTC.

This clonotype has only a few counts. A much larger clone sits a single nucleotide away, making a read error possible. V is TRBV20-1 and J is TRBJ2-5, with 7 nucleotides matching TRBD1. The CDR3 extends over 14 amino acids. Germline CDR1 and CDR2: DFQATT and SNEGSKA (reference sequence). V was pared by 2 bases and J by 5 bases, with 8 bases of the junction left unmatched. CDR3 sequence (DNA): TGCAGTGCTAGAAACTACAGGGGTTGGGAGACCCAGTACTTC. Translated, it gives CSARNYRGWETQYF.

The table lists this clonotype with many counts. V is TRBV3-1 and J is TRBJ2-5; D might be TRBD2 (7 bases). Deletions cut 2 bases from V and 5 bases from J, with 9 bases between. Germline V gives CDR1 LGHDT, CDR2 YNNKEL (reference sequence). This CDR3 spans 13 amino acids. The CDR3: CASSQRGAETQYF. CDR3 DNA: TGTGCCAGCAGCCAACGGGGGGCCGAGACCCAGTACTTC.

The chain is built from TRBV7-2 and TRBJ1-2; D perhaps matches TRBD1 (5 bases). This CDR3 has 14 amino acids. CDR1 and CDR2 from the germline V gene are SGHTA and FQGNSA. The ends were cut back, 1 base at V and 5 bases at J, with 11 bases in the middle. CDR3 DNA: TGTGCCAGCAGCTTAGGGGGCTCAAAGTATGGCTACACCTTC. It specifies CASSLGGSKYGYTF.

This clonotype occurred many times. This chain connects TRBV5-1 to TRBJ2-5; TRBD1 agrees at 7 bases. Trimming at V came to 3 bases and at J to 5 bases, leaving 10 bases not matched to a gene. The CDR3 runs 15 residues. Per the germline V gene, CDR1 is SGHRS and CDR2 is YFSETQ. In DNA, the CDR3 is TGCGCCAGCAGCTGGGGACAGCTCCAACAGGAGACCCAGTACTTC. As protein: CASSWGQLQQETQYF.

J is TRBJ2-2 and V is TRBV9; D gene unclear. Trimming pared 7 bases from V and 4 bases from J, leaving 5 bases between. Germline values: CDR1 SGDLS, CDR2 YYNGEE. The CDR3 is made up of 11 amino acids. The CDR3 nucleotides read TGTGCCAGCGGACGCACCGGGGAGCTGTTTTTT. As protein: CASGRTGELFF.

With regard to this clonotype: A much larger clonotype is one base distant, so this may be a read error. The chain recombines TRBV12-3 or TRBV12-4 with TRBJ1-4; no firm D call. The CDR3 is made up of 15 amino acids. The chain's CDR3 is CAGSLAGQVNEKLFF. The DNA of the CDR3 is TGTGCCGGCAGTTTAGCTGGCCAGGTCAATGAAAAACTGTTTTTT.

The table lists this clonotype with a few counts. Just one base apart from a much larger clone, this may be a read error. The gene calls are TRBV5-1 and TRBJ2-4, with a weak D call TRBD2 (6 bases). V gave up 7 bases and J gave up 13 bases, with 21 bases separating them. CDR1 is SGHRS, CDR2 YFSETQ, per germline. The CDR3 is 13 residues long. This chain's CDR3 is CASAPSGDGEQYF. In nucleotides, the CDR3 is TGCGCCAGCGCCCCTTCGGGAGACGGGGAGCAGTACTTC.

The gene calls are TRBV18 and TRBJ1-1, with TRBD1 as a possible D gene (5 bases). Per the germline V gene, CDR1 is KGHSH and CDR2 is LQKENI. Between the trimmed V and J ends, which lost 6 bases and 5 bases, there was a span of 16 bases. The CDR3 extends over 14 amino acids. CDR3 sequence: CASSQDQGMTEAFF. The CDR3 coding sequence is TGTGCCAGCTCCCAGGATCAGGGTATGACTGAAGCTTTCTTT. The whole variable domain, remainder taken from reference TRBV18 and TRBJ1-1, is NAGVMQNPRHLVRRRGQEARLRCSPMKGHSHVYWYRQLPEEGLKFMVYLQKENIIDESGMPKERFSAEFPKEGPSILRIQQVVRGDSAAYFCASSQDQGMTEAFFGQGTRLTVV.

This chain uses TRBV7-9 with TRBJ1-3, with D perhaps TRBD1 (5 bases). The CDR3 is 14 amino acids. V gave up 0 bases and J gave up 8 bases, with 11 bases separating them. Germline V gene sequence: CDR1 SEHNR, CDR2 FQNEAQ (reference sequence). The chain's CDR3 is CASSLAVLGDTIYF. The CDR3 coding sequence is TGTGCCAGCAGCTTAGCGGTTCTGGGGGACACCATATATTTT.

This clonotype was counted many times. The rearrangement uses TRBV20-1 and TRBJ2-7, with unresolved D. The ends were cut back, 6 bases at V and 5 bases at J, with 14 bases in the middle. The CDR3 is 12 amino acids. Germline-derived CDR1 and CDR2 are DFQATT and SNEGSKA (reference sequence). CDR3 sequence (DNA): TGCAGTGCCAGGACCGGATGGGACGAGCAGTACTTC. Protein sequence: CSARTGWDEQYF.